Shown below are 15 T cell receptor beta chains from a single sample sequenced in a study of blood T cells in healthy people across ages. Sample-barcoded 5' priming and a J-beta primer mix drove a second PCR of roughly 6 to 12 cycles. In TCRdb, the 5' RACE reads were re-called with MiXCR into one record per CDR3 protein. Of 1.5 million to 2 million distinct CDR3 sequences in the sample, around 40% were seen once. Material: blood. The receptors were sampled from a human donor in good health.

This chain connects TRBV18 to TRBJ1-1, with TRBD1 matching 9 bases. The CDR3 loop spans 15 amino acids. V shed 5 bases, J shed 1 base, and the junction held 5 bases outside the gene matches. The V gene's germline CDR1 is KGHSH and CDR2 LQKENI. CDR3 in DNA: TGTGCCAGCTCAAACCGGGACAGGGCGAACACTGAAGCTTTCTTT. Translating it yields CASSNRDRANTEAFF.

The rearrangement links TRBV6-5 to TRBJ2-3, with 8 bases identical to TRBD1. The CDR3 runs to 15 residues. Germline CDR1 is MNHEY and CDR2 is SVGAGI. Trimming at V came to 2 bases and at J to 3 bases, leaving 4 bases not matched to a gene. CDR3 nucleotides: TGTGCCAGCAGTTACGGGACAGGATTTACAGATACGCAGTATTTT. Its translation is CASSYGTGFTDTQYF.

The CDR3 region is CSVGDRGSEQFF. As DNA, the CDR3 is TGCAGCGTTGGGGACAGGGGAAGTGAGCAGTTCTTC. The chain combines TRBV29-1 with TRBJ2-1, with 10 bases aligning to TRBD1. Germline V CDR1 and CDR2: SQVTM, ANQGSEA. V was pared by 4 bases and J by 9 bases, with 3 bases of the junction left unmatched. The CDR3 length is 12 residues.

The rearrangement links TRBV14 to TRBJ2-5; tentative D call: TRBD2 (6 bases). The CDR3 is made up of 16 amino acids. Germline CDR1 and CDR2: SGHDN and FVKESK. Deletions cut 4 bases from V and 4 bases from J, with 19 bases between. The CDR3 region has the DNA TGTGCCAGCAGCCCCCCAGCGGGTACTCCAAGAGAGACCCAGTACTTC. Its translation is CASSPPAGTPRETQYF.

Points on this clonotype: An end of the junction does not agree with germline; a read error may underlie this. The V gene is TRBV12-3 or TRBV12-4, the J gene TRBJ2-7, with D tentatively TRBD1 (6 bases). CDR3 size: 15 residues. CDR3 loop: CASSLGGHLSYEEYF. As DNA, the CDR3 is TGTGCCAGCAGTTTAGGGGGACACCTCTCCTACGAGGAGTACTTC.

V gene TRBV7-2 combines with J gene TRBJ2-5; D not certain. V was pared by 5 bases and J by 5 bases, with 9 bases between. Germline V gene sequence: CDR1 SGHTA, CDR2 FQGNSA. CDR3 size: 12 residues. The CDR3 nucleotides are TGTGCCAGCAGCCGATTTCGGGAGACCCAGTACTTC. Its translation: CASSRFRETQYF.

This clonotype was counted between two and nine times. The chain joins TRBV28 to TRBJ1-2; D remains ambiguous. CDR3 size: 14 residues. Deletions cut 2 bases from V and 5 bases from J, with 12 bases between. CDR1 is MDHEN, CDR2 SYDVKM, per germline. CDR3 nucleotides: TGTGCCAGCAGTTTAAGCACAGAGCGGTATGGCTACACCTTC. It encodes CASSLSTERYGYTF.

This clonotype was seen a handful of times. The J gene is TRBJ1-5, the V gene TRBV12-3 or TRBV12-4; 7 positions agree with TRBD1. There are 16 residues in the CDR3. Trimming took 3 bases from V and 5 from J; bases not matched to a gene: 10. The CDR3 region has the DNA TGTGCCAGCAGTTTGGGGGGAACGACAGGGTATCAGCCCCAGCATTTT. Its translation is CASSLGGTTGYQPQHF.

The rearrangement uses TRBV28 and TRBJ1-2; a possible D gene is TRBD1 (6 bases). The V and J ends lost 2 bases and 8 bases respectively, with 15 bases between them. The germline gives CDR1 MDHEN, CDR2 SYDVKM. The CDR3 length is 14 residues. The CDR3 nucleotides are TGTGCCAGCAGTTTAAGCGCAGGGGCCATAGGCTACACCTTC. Translation gives CASSLSAGAIGYTF.

This chain connects TRBV11-3 to TRBJ2-2; 7 bases match TRBD1. The germline gives CDR1 SGHNT, CDR2 YENEEA. This CDR3 contains 15 residues. Unmatched junction bases numbered 2, after V lost 2 bases and J lost 2 bases. The CDR3 DNA reads TGTGCCAGCAGCTTAACAGGGGATAACACCGGGGAGCTGTTTTTT. It encodes CASSLTGDNTGELFF.

This clonotype was seen only a few times. The chain is built from TRBV24-1 and TRBJ2-7; 8 bases agree with TRBD1. Germline-derived CDR1 and CDR2 are KGHDR and SFDVKD. This CDR3 has 16 residues. The V gene end was trimmed by 12 bases and the J gene end by 6 bases; junction bases not matched to a gene: 21. CDR3 in amino acids: CASPHFRGQEICEQYF. The CDR3 bases are TGTGCCTCTCCACACTTTCGGGGACAGGAAATTTGCGAGCAGTACTTC.

This clonotype has just one count. The CDR3 coding sequence is TGTGCCACCGAAGCGGACAGCTATGGCTACACCTTC. It translates to CATEADSYGYTF. The V gene is TRBV6-6, the J gene TRBJ1-2; TRBD1 might be the D (6 bases). The CDR3 is 12 amino acids. Germline loops: CDR1 MNHNY, CDR2 SVGAGI (reference sequence). Trimming pared 10 bases from V and 4 bases from J, leaving 13 bases between.

This clonotype was counted between two and nine times. CDR3 in DNA: TGTGCCAGCAGCTTATTTGGGCGATATGGCTACACCTTC. Protein sequence: CASSLFGRYGYTF. The chain carries TRBV7-3 and TRBJ1-2; the D is unclear. The CDR3 is 13 amino acids. Germline V gives CDR1 SGHTA, CDR2 FQGTGA. The ends were cut back, 2 bases at V and 5 bases at J, with 9 bases in the middle. The full variable domain, in which reference TRBV7-3 and TRBJ1-2 provide the parts outside the CDR3, is GAGVSQTPSNKVTEKGKYVELRCDPISGHTALYWYRQSLGQGPEFLIYFQGTGAADDSGLPNDRFFAVRPEGSVSTLKIQRTERGDSAVYLCASSLFGRYGYTFGSGTRLTVV.

This sequence joins TRBV12-3 or TRBV12-4 and TRBJ1-2, with a tentative D call TRBD1 (5 bases). The V and J ends lost 4 bases and 5 bases respectively, with 14 bases between them. The CDR3 runs to 14 residues. The CDR3 here is CASSYGTAEYGYTF. CDR3 bases: TGTGCCAGCAGTTACGGGACGGCGGAGTATGGCTACACCTTC.

This clonotype was seen more than once but under ten times. This rearrangement joins TRBV24-1 to TRBJ2-1; a weak D match, TRBD1 (6 bases). V gave up 6 bases and J gave up 9 bases, with 17 bases separating them. Germline assignment: CDR1 KGHDR and CDR2 SFDVKD. The CDR3 has 14 amino acids. CDR3 in DNA: TGTGCCACCAGTCGGTCGAGACAGGTGACTGAGCAGTTCTTC. Translation gives CATSRSRQVTEQFF.